This TCR beta chain is from a study of blood T cell repertoires in COVID-19. Study-level background: In each case, the material was cDNA or gDNA derived from T cells, B-cell-depleted T cells, or PBMCs.

How the authors handled the data: Nucleated cell number was recorded as an estimate derived from reference gene primer amplification. Assay: immunoSEQ multiplex PCR; the TCRdb copy retains only in-frame clones and omits some. The V and J calls and clone size come from that table; D and trimming were worked out from the DNA. This table holds about 250,000 clones, roughly nine tenths found once. There are 20 residues in the CDR3. The V gene end was trimmed by 4 bases and the J gene end by 3 bases; junction bases not matched to a gene: 19. The germline V gene encodes CDR1 SNHLY and CDR2 FYNNEI. The clonotype comes from a woman in her forties who had recovered from COVID-19. The V call is TRBV2, the J call TRBJ1-3, with TRBD1 matching over 9 bases. Sequencing used peripheral blood. The CDR3 protein is CASSAYKGQGGPLDGNTIYF. As DNA, the CDR3 is TGTGCCAGCAGTGCTTATAAGGGACAGGGAGGTCCTCTAGATGGAAACACCATATATTTT.